This T cell receptor beta chain is from a study of molecular identifiers for immune sequencing clone quantification. Germline V lookup: CDR1 SGDLS, CDR2 YYNGEE. The CDR3 is 16 amino acids. J gave up 4 bases and V 0 bases, and 5 bases lay outside the gene matches. MiXCR, run by TCRdb on the PCR reads, gives a single entry per CDR3 protein. Here the sample spans more than 550,000 distinct CDR3 sequences, roughly 25% being singletons. General study findings and limits: In naive cells, under 1% of molecules belonged to clones above 20 RNA copies, against over 97% in effector cells.

This clonotype was seen a handful of times. Its specificity is not known. The chain is built from TRBV9 and TRBJ2-2; 8 bases map to TRBD1. This TCR derives from a human donor in good health. Some libraries in this study had Jurkat cell RNA spiked in. The sample comprised naive CD8+ T cells from blood, with Jurkat cell RNA spiked in. The subset is: FACS-sorted CD8+CD4-CCR7+CD45RA+ naive T cells. CDR3 region: CASSVEDRGSTGELFF. CDR3 sequence (DNA): TGTGCCAGCAGCGTAGAAGACAGGGGTTCCACCGGGGAGCTGTTTTTT.